This entry describes one TCR beta chain. No antigen is known for it. This sample stems from a study of T cells after yellow fever vaccination. Across the whole study: Fractions low in cell number were prepared with SMART-Seq v4 Ultra Low Input. Findings of the study overall: Some clonotypes were seen in both the CD4 and the CD8 compartments. These made up a small share and likely arose from convergent recombination.

As TCR cDNA was made by 5'RACE template switching, a universal primer site and UMIs were added. MiXCR, run by TCRdb on the 5' RACE reads, gives a single entry per CDR3 protein. Altogether 150,000 to 200,000 distinct CDR3 sequences are present, around 7% being singletons, with the ten largest covering 2.5%. Trimming took off 8 bases at V and 6 bases at J, with 17 bases between the two ends. Looked up from germline, CDR1 is SEHNR and CDR2 is FQNEAQ (reference sequence). The CDR3 loop spans 14 amino acids. The sample was CD4+ T cells sorted from PBMCs, taken 5 days after the first yellow fever vaccination. This clonotype was sampled from a man between 18 and 29 years old who received the YFV17D yellow fever vaccine. The chain has TRBV7-9 and TRBJ2-1, with D possibly being TRBD2 (7 bases). CDR3: CASGDWRGPNEQFF. CDR3 bases: TGTGCCAGCGGGGATTGGCGGGGGCCCAATGAGCAGTTCTTC.